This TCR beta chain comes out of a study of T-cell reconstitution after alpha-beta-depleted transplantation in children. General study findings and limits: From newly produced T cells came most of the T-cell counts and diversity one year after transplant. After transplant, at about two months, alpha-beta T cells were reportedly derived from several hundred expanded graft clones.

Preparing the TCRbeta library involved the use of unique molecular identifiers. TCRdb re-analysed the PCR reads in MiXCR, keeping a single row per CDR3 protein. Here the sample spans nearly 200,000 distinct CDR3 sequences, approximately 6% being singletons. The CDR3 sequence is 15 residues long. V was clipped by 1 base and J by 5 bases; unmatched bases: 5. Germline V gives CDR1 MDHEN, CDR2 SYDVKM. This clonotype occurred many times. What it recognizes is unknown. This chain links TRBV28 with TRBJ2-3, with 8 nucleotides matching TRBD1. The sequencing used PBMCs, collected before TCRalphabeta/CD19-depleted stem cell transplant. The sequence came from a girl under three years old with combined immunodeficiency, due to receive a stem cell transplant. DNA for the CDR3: TGTGCCAGCAGTTTATTGGCCAGGGGGCAAGATACGCAGTATTTT. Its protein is CASSLLARGQDTQYF.